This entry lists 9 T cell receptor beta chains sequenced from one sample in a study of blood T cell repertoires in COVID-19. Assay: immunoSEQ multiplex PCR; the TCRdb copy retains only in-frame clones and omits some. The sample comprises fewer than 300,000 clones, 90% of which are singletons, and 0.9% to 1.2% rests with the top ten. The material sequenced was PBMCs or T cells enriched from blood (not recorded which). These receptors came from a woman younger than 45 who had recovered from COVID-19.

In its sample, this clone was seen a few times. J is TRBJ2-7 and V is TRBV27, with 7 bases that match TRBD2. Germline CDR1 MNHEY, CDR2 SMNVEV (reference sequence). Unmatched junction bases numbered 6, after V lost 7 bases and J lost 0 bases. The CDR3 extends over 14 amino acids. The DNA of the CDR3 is TGTGCCAGCAAACTAGGACTAGACTCCTACGAGCAGTACTTC. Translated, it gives CASKLGLDSYEQYF.

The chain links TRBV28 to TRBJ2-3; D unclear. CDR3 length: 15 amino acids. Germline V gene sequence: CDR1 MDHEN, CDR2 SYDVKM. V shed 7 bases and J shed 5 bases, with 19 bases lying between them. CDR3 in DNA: TGTGCCAGCACTCCTCAAGGAGAGCTTAAAGATACGCAGTATTTT. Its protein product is CASTPQGELKDTQYF. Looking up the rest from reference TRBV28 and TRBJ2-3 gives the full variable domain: DVKVTQSSRYLVKRTGEKVFLECVQDMDHENMFWYRQDPGLGLRLIYFSYDVKMKEKGDIPEGYSVSREKKERFSLILESASTNQTSMYLCASTPQGELKDTQYFGPGTRLTVL.

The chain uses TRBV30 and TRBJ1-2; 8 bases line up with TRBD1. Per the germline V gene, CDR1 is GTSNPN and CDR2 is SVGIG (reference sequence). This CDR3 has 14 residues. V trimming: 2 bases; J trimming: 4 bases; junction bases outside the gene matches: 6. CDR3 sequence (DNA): TGTGCCTGGAGTATGGGACAGGTTGGCTATGGCTACACCTTC. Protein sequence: CAWSMGQVGYGYTF. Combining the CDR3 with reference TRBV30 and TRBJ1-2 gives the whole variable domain SQTIHQWPATLVQPVGSPLSLECTVEGTSNPNLYWYRQAAGRGLQLLFYSVGIGQISSEVPQNLSASRPQDRQFILSSKKLLLSDSGFYLCAWSMGQVGYGYTFGSGTRLTVV.

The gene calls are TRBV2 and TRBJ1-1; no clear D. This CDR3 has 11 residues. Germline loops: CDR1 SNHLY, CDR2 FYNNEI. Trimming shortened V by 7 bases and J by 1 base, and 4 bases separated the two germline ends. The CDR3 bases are TGTGCCAGCAATCAGAACACTGAAGCTTTCTTT. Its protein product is CASNQNTEAFF.

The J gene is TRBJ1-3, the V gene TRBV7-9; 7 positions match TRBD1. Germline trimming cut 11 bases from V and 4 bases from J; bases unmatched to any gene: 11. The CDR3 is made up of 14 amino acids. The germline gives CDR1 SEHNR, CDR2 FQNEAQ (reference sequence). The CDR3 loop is CAGSPQGTGNTIYF. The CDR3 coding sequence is TGTGCCGGCTCCCCACAGGGGACAGGAAACACCATATATTTT.

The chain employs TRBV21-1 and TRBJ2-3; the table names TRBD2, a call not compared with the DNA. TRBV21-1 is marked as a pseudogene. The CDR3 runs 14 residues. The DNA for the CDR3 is TGTGCCAGCATCTCGACTAGCGGCACAGATACGCAGTATTTT. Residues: CASISTSGTDTQYF.

CDR3 region: CASSEHRGRDTEAFF. The CDR3 DNA follows: TGTGCCAGCAGTGAGCATAGGGGCCGGGACACTGAAGCTTTCTTT. The chain joins TRBV25-1 to TRBJ1-1, with D maybe TRBD1 (5 bases). CDR1 MGHDK and CDR2 SYGVNS come from the germline V gene. This CDR3 comprises 15 residues. Deletions cut 3 bases from V and 3 bases from J, with 14 bases between.

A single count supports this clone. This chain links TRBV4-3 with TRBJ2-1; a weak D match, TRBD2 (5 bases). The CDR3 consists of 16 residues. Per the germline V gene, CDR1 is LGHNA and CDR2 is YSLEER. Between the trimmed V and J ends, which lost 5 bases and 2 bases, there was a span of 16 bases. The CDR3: CASSWDPVTTYNEQFF. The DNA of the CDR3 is TGCGCCAGCAGCTGGGATCCCGTGACTACCTACAATGAGCAGTTCTTC.

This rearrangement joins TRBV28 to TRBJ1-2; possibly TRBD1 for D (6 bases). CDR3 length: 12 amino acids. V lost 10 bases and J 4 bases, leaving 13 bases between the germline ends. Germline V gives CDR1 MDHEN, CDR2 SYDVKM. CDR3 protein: CANQDRLYGYTF. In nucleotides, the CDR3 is TGTGCCAACCAGGACAGACTCTATGGCTACACCTTC.